This T cell receptor beta chain came from a study of OX40 agonist ivuxolimab in advanced cancers. Study outcomes and limitations: Antigen targets of the expanded peripheral T cells went undetermined. At 0.1 to 3.0 mg/kg and by week 6, CD4+ and CD8+ T cells in the blood had expanded clonally. Among the nonresponders, some also had low normalized T-cell clonal expansion.

There are 13 residues in the CDR3. The V gene's germline CDR1 is SNHLY and CDR2 FYNNEI. V was clipped by 4 bases and J by 15 bases, with 19 bases between them. Points on this clone: Its specificity is unknown.

Autoimmune disease history or systemic immunosuppression disqualified patients. Repertoires were generated with immunoSEQ multiplex PCR, while TCRdb's copy carries only in-frame clones and drops some. Among 43,000 or so clones listed, approximately 83% were seen once. J is TRBJ2-1 and V is TRBV2; D unresolved. The clonotype originates from an adult with an advanced solid tumor such as melanoma, head and neck, liver or kidney cancer. The sequencing used CD4+ or CD8+ T cells sorted from blood, collected in a trial of the OX40 agonist ivuxolimab. CDR3 region: CASSGLPPGVSFF. As DNA, the CDR3 is TGTGCCAGCAGTGGTCTTCCACCAGGAGTTTCGTTCTTC.